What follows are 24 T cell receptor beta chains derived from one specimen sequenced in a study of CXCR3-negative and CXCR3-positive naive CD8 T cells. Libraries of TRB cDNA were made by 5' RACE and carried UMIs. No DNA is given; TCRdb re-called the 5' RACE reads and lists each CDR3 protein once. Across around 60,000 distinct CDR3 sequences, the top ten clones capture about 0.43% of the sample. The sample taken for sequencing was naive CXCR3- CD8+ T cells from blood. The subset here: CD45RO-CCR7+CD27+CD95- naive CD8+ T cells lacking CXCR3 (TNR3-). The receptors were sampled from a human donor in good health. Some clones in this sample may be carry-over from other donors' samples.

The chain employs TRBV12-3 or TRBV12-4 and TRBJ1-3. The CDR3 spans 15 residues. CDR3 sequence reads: CASSLVNLSGNTIYF.

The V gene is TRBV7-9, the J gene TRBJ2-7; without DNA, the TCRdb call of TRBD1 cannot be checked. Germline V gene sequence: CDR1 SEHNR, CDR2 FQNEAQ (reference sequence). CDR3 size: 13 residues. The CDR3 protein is CASSLDRGYEQYF. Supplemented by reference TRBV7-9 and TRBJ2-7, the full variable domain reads DTGVSQNPRHKITKRGQNVTFRCDPISEHNRLYWYRQTLGQGPEFLTYFQNEAQLEKSRLLSDRFSAERPKGSFSTLEIQRTEQGDSAMYLCASSLDRGYEQYFGPGTRLTVT.

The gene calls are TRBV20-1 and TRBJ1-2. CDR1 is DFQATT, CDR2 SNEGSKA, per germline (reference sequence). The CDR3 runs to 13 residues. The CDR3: CSARDQYDYGYTF.

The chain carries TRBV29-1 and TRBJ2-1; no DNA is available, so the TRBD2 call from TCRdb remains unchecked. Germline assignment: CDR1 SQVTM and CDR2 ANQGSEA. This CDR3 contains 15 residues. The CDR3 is CSVELAGGLDNEQFF.

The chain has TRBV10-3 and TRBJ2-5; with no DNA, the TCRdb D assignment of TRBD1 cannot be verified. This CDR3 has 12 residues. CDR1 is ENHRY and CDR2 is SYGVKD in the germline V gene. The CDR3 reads CAINGGEETQYF.

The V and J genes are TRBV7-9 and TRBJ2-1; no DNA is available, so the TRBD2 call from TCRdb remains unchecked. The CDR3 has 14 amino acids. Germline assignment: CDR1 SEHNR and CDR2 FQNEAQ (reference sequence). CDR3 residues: CASSLQARYNEQFF.

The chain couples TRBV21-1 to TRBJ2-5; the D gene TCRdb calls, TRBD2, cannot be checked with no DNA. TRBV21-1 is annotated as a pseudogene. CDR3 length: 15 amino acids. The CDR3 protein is CASSKVGRAQETQYF.

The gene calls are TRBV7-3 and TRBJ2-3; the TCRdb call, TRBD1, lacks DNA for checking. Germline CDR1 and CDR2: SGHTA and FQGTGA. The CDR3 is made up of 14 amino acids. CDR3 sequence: CASSFSGGLDTQYF.

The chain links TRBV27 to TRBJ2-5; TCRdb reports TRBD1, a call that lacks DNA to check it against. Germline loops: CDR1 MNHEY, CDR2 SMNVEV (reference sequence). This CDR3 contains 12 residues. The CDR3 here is CATEDRAQTQYF.

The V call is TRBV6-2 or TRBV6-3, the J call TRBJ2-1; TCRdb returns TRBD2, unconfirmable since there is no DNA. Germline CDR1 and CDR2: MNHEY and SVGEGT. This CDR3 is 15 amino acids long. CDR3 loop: CASSTYDMSGNEQFF.

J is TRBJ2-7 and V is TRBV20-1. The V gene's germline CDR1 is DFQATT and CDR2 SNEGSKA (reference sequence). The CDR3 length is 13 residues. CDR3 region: CSAEQTSSYEQYF.

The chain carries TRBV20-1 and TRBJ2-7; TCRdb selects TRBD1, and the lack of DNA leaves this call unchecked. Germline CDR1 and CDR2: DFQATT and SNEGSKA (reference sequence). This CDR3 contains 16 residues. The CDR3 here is CSAPGTGGALTYEQYF.

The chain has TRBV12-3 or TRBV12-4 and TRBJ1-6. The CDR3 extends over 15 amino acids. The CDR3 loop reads CASSFTGSYNSPLHF.

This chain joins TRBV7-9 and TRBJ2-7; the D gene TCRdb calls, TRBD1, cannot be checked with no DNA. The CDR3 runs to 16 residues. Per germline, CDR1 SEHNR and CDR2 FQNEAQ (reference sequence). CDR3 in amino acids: CASSSGRDRGNYEQYF.

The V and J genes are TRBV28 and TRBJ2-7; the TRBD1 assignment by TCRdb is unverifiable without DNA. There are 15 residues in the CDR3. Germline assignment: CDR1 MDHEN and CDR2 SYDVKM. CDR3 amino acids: CASSWPGQGLYEQYF.

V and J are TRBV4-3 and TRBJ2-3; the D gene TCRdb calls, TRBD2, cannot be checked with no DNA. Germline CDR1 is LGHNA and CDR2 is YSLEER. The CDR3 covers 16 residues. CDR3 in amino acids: CASSHRSGGASDTQYF.

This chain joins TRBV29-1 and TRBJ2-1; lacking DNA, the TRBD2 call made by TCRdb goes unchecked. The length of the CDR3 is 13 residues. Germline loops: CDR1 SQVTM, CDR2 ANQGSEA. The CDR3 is CSTGTSEYNEQFF.

Here the CDR3 reads CSVERPGERNTEAFF. This chain uses TRBV29-1 with TRBJ1-1; TCRdb outputs TRBD1, but without DNA this stays unchecked. Germline V gene data show CDR1 as SQVTM and CDR2 as ANQGSEA. The CDR3 contains 15 residues.

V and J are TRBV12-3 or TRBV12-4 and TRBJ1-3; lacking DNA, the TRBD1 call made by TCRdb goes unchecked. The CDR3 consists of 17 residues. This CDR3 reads CASSSQVWGHTGNTIYF.

Here the CDR3 reads CASNQPGVGGTDTQYF. J is TRBJ2-3 and V is TRBV6-6; TCRdb returns TRBD1, unconfirmable since there is no DNA. CDR1 and CDR2 from the germline V gene are MNHNY and SVGAGI (reference sequence). This CDR3 is 16 amino acids long.

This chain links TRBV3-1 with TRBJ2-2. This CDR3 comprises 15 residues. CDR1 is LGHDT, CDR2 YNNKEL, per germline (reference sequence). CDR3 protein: CASSQDPGITGELFF.

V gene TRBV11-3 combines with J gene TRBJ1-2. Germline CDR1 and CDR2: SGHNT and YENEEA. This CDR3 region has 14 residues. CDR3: CASSLGRPDYGYTF.

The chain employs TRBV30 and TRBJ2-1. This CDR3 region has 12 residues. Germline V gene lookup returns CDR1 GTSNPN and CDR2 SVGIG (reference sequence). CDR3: CAWSVGGDEQFF. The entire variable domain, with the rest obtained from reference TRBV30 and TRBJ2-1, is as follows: SQTIHQWPATLVQPVGSPLSLECTVEGTSNPNLYWYRQAAGRGLQLLFYSVGIGQISSEVPQNLSASRPQDRQFILSSKKLLLSDSGFYLCAWSVGGDEQFFGPGTRLTVL.

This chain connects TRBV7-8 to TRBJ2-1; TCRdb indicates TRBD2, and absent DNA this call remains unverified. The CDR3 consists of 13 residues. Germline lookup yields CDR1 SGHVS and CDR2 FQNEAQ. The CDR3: CASTGTSGPEQFF.